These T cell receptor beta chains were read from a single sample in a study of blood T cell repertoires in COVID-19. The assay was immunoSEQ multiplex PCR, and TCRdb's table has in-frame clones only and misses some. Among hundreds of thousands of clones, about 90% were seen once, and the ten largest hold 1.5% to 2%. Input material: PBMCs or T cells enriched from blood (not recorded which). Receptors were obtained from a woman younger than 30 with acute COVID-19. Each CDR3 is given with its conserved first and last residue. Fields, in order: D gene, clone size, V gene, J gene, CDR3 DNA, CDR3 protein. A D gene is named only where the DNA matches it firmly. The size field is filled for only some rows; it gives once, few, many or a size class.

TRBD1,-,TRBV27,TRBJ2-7,TGTGCCAGCAGTTTGACCACGACAGGGTTGGGGGAGCAGTACTTC,CASSLTTTGLGEQYF
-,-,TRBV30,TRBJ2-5,TGTGCCTGGAGTGTACTGGTTGAGACCCAGTACTTC,CAWSVLVETQYF
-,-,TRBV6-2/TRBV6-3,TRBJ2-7,TGTGCCAGCAGTTACTCGGCAGGCGGGTCCTACGAGCAGTACTTC,CASSYSAGGSYEQYF
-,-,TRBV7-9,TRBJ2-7,TGTGCCAGCAGCTTAGTTGACAGAGTAAGCTCCTACGAGCAGTACTTC,CASSLVDRVSSYEQYF
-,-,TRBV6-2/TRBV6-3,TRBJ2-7,TGTGCCAGCAGTTACGCCGGGCCTTCCTCGGGGGAGCAGTACTTC,CASSYAGPSSGEQYF
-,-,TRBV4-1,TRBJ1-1,TGCGCCAGCAGCCAAGCTCTAGGACTCTTAGCAGGCACTGAAGCTTTCTTT,CASSQALGLLAGTEAFF
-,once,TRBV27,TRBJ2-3,TGTGCCAGCAGTTTGGGGAGAGATACGCAGTATTTT,CASSLGRDTQYF
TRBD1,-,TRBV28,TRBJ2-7,TGTGCCAGCAGGCTTCTTTCGGGGACAGGGGGCTCATACGAGCAGTACTTC,CASRLLSGTGGSYEQYF
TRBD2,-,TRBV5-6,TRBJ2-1,TGTGCCAGCAGCTCTCCACCGGGACTAGTACCTAGTGAGCAGTTCTTC,CASSSPPGLVPSEQFF
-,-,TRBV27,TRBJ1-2,TGTGCCAGCAGTTTCCAGGGGACCTATGGCTACACCTTC,CASSFQGTYGYTF
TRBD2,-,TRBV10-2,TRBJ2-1,TGCGCCAGCAGTAAGACTAGCCATGAGCAGTTCTTC,CASSKTSHEQFF
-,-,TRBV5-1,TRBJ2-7,TGCGCCAGCAGCTCACCGACAGGATACGAGCAGTACTTC,CASSSPTGYEQYF
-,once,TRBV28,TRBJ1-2,TGTGCCAGCGGCGGGCCCCGAGCGGATGGCTACACCTTC,CASGGPRADGYTF
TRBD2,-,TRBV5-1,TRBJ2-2,TGCGCCAGCAGTTTAACTAGCGGGAGCGCCGGGGAGCTGTTTTTT,CASSLTSGSAGELFF
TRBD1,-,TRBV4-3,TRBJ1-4,TGCGCCAGCAGCCAAGGGACAGGGAGTAATGAAAAACTGTTTTTT,CASSQGTGSNEKLFF
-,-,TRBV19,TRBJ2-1,TGTGCCAGTAGTATCCGACTAGATTCCCCCCCCTACAATGAGCAGTTCTTC,CASSIRLDSPPYNEQFF